This T cell receptor beta chain was retrieved from a study of blood T cell repertoires in COVID-19. Study summary: Collection of acute and convalescent COVID-19 samples took place in the United States, Italy and Spain. The cDNA or gDNA used as material had been derived from T cells, B-cell-depleted T cells, or PBMCs.

The CDR3 runs to 13 residues. Germline CDR1 is DFQATT and CDR2 is SNEGSKA (reference sequence). The ends lost 6 bases at V and 3 bases at J; junction bases unmatched: 5. Original processing notes: Scientists estimated how many nucleated cells there were by amplifying reference gene primers. Some clones are missing from TCRdb's copy, which holds only in-frame ones; the method was immunoSEQ multiplex PCR. Clone size and V and J calls were adopted from that table, with D and trimming inferred from the DNA. The sample yields 95,000 to 150,000 clones, around 89% seen once. The chain couples TRBV20-1 to TRBJ2-7; 10 bases map to TRBD1. The sample consisted of peripheral blood. The sequence derives from a human donor in a cohort sampled during active COVID-19. The CDR3 DNA is TGCAGTGCGAGTGGGGACAGGGGCTACGAGCAGTACTTC. This encodes CSASGDRGYEQYF.